The source of this TCR beta chain is a study of graft-versus-host responses after intestinal transplantation. The table lists this clone with a count of one. The antigen is not known. V dropped 0 bases and J dropped 5 bases, with 11 bases sitting between them. Germline assignment: CDR1 SGHRS and CDR2 YFSETQ. This CDR3 is built from 14 residues. TCRdb's copy holds only in-frame clones and misses some; the assay was immunoSEQ multiplex PCR. Counted here are some 81,000 clones, roughly 89% occurring once; the ten biggest clones make up 0.34%. General observations from the study: Across patients carrying graft-donor T cell macrochimerism, allografts held high graft-versus-host to host-versus-graft clonal ratios.

The receptor's source is a human donor who received an intestinal transplant. This specimen was unstimulated CD4+ T cells sorted from spleen or lymph node cells, taken before intestinal transplant. This chain uses TRBV5-1 with TRBJ2-5, with D maybe TRBD2 (6 bases). The CDR3 DNA is TGCGCCAGCAGCTTGGTGAGGGAGGAGGAGACCCAGTACTTC. Translation: CASSLVREEETQYF.